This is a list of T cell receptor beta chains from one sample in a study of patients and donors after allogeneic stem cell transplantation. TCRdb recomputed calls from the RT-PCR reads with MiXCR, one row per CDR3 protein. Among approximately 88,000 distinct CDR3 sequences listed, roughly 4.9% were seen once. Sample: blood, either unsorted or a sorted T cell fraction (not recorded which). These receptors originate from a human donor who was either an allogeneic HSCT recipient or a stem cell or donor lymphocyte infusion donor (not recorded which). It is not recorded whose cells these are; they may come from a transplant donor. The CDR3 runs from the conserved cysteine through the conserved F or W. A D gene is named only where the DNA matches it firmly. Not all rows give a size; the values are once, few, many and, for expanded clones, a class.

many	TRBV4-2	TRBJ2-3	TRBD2	TGTGCCAGCAGCCGCGGGAGTGGGACAGATACGCAGTATTTT	CASSRGSGTDTQYF
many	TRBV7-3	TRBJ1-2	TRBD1	TGTGCCAGCAGCCCGGGACAGATCTATGGCTACACCTTC	CASSPGQIYGYTF
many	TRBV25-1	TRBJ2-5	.	TGTGCCAGCAGTGAACACGGCAGGGAAGAGACCCAGTACTTC	CASSEHGREETQYF
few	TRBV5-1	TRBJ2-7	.	TGCGCCAGCAGCATGCGGGACACCACCTCCTACGAGCAGTACTTC	CASSMRDTTSYEQYF
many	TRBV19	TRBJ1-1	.	TGTGCCAGTGGCGTGAAGGGAGATACTGAAGCTTTCTTT	CASGVKGDTEAFF
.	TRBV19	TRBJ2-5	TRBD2	TGTGCCAGTAGTAACCCCTTAGCGGGGGACGAGACCCAGTACTTC	CASSNPLAGDETQYF
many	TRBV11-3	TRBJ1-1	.	TGTGCCAGCAGCACGGGGGACGGAGAGAACACTGAAGCTTTCTTT	CASSTGDGENTEAFF
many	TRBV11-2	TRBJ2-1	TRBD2	TGTGCCAGCAGCTTAGTACTAGCGGAGTACAATGAGCAGTTCTTC	CASSLVLAEYNEQFF
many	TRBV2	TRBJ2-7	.	TGTGCCAGCTCCCGGGACTCCTATACCTACGAGCAGTACTTC	CASSRDSYTYEQYF
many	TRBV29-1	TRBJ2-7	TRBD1	TGCAGCGTTGGAGCCGGGACAGTCACCTCCTACGAGCAGTACTTC	CSVGAGTVTSYEQYF
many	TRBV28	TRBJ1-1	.	TGTGCCAGCAAAGCCCCTGGCACTGAAGCTTTCTTT	CASKAPGTEAFF
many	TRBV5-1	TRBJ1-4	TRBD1	TGCGCCAGCAGCCTGGGGACAGGGTCCGAAAAACTGTTTTTT	CASSLGTGSEKLFF
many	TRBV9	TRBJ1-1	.	TGTGCCAGCAGCGTAGGCCCAAACACTGAAGCTTTCTTT	CASSVGPNTEAFF
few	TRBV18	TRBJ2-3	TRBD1	TGTGCCAGCTCAACCGGGACAGGGTCAGATACGCAGTATTTT	CASSTGTGSDTQYF
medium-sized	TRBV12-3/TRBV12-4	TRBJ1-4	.	TGTGCCAGCAGCAGGGGAGGTGAAAAACTGTTTTTT	CASSRGGEKLFF
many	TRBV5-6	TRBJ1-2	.	TGTGCCAGCAGCTTGGCGGCCGGAGATGGCTACACCTTC	CASSLAAGDGYTF
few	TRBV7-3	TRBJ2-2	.	TGTGCCAGCAGCTTAAATGTAGGGACCGGGGAGCTGTTTTTT	CASSLNVGTGELFF
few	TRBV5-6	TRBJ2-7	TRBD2	TGTGCCAGCAGCGGGGGACTAGCGGGAGCCTACGAGCAGTACTTC	CASSGGLAGAYEQYF
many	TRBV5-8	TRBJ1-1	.	TGTGCCAGCAGCTCGCTACAGCCGACTGAAGCTTTCTTT	CASSSLQPTEAFF
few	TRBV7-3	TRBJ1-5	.	TGTGCCAGCAGCTTCGGTGACGGTCAGCCCCAGCATTTT	CASSFGDGQPQHF
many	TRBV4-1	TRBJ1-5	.	TGCGCCAGCAGCCATTACAGGGAAAGCAATCAGCCCCAGCATTTT	CASSHYRESNQPQHF
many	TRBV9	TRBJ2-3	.	TGTGCCAGCAGCCCAGATGCCAGGCCCACAGATACGCAGTATTTT	CASSPDARPTDTQYF
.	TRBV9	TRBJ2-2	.	TGTGCCAGCAGCTCGGGACCCAATTGGGGGGAGCTGTTTTTT	CASSSGPNWGELFF
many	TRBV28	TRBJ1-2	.	TGTGCCAGCAGCAAAAAGATGGGTGACTATGGCTACACCTTC	CASSKKMGDYGYTF
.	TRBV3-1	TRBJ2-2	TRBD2	TGTGCCAGCAGCCAAGATCGAGGACTAGCGGGAGTCACCGGGGAGCTGTTTTTT	CASSQDRGLAGVTGELFF
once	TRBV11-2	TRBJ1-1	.	TGTGCCAGCAGCTTAGTTTTCGGTCCCCGGGGGCATCGGACCCACACTGAAGCTTTCTTT	CASSLVFGPRGHRTHTEAFF